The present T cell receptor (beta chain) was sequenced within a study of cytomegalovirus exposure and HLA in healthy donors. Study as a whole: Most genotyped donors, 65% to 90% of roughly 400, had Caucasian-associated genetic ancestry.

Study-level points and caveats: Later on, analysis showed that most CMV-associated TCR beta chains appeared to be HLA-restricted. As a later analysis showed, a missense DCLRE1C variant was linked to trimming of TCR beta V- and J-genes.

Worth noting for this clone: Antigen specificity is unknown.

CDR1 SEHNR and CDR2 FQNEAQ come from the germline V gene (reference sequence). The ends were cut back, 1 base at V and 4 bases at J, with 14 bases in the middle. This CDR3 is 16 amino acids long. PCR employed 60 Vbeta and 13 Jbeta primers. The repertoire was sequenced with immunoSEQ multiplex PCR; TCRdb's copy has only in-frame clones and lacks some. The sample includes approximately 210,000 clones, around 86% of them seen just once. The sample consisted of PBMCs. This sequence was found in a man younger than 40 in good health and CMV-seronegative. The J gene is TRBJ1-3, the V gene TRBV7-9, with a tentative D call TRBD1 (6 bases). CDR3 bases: TGTGCCAGCAGCTTAGATGGACAGACGTTCGGAAACACCATATATTTT. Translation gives CASSLDGQTFGNTIYF. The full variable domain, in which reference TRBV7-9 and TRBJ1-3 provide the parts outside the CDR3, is DTGVSQNPRHKITKRGQNVTFRCDPISEHNRLYWYRQTLGQGPEFLTYFQNEAQLEKSRLLSDRFSAERPKGSFSTLEIQRTEQGDSAMYLCASSLDGQTFGNTIYFGEGSWLTVV.